The present T cell receptor beta chain was sequenced within a study of blood T cell repertoires in COVID-19. Study at large: The origin of the acute and convalescent COVID-19 samples was the United States, Italy and Spain. PBMCs, B-cell-depleted T cells, or T cells were the source of the cDNA or gDNA that made up the material.

Per the authors' pipeline: Amplification of reference gene primers provided the estimated nucleated cell counts. Produced via immunoSEQ multiplex PCR; TCRdb's table is partial and in-frame only. V, J and clone size were drawn from that table, and D and trimming were deduced from the DNA. The sample holds 150,000 to 200,000 clones, around 86% seen once. Trimming stripped 0 bases from V and 5 bases from J, with 8 bases between. The CDR3 runs 15 residues. Per the germline V gene, CDR1 is SGHVS and CDR2 is FNYEAQ. Only one count was recorded for this clone. The rearrangement joins TRBV7-6 to TRBJ1-6; D is undetermined. The source material was peripheral blood. The sequence was obtained from a woman under 40 with active or convalescent COVID-19. The CDR3 coding sequence is TGTGCCAGCAGCTTAGCTGGCGGGAATAATTCACCCCTCCACTTT. Amino acid sequence: CASSLAGGNNSPLHF. The full variable domain, its missing parts supplied by reference TRBV7-6 and TRBJ1-6, is GAGVSQSPRYKVTKRGQDVALRCDPISGHVSLYWYRQALGQGPEFLTYFNYEAQQDKSGLPNDRFSAERPEGSISTLTIQRTEQRDSAMYRCASSLAGGNNSPLHFGNGTRLTVT.